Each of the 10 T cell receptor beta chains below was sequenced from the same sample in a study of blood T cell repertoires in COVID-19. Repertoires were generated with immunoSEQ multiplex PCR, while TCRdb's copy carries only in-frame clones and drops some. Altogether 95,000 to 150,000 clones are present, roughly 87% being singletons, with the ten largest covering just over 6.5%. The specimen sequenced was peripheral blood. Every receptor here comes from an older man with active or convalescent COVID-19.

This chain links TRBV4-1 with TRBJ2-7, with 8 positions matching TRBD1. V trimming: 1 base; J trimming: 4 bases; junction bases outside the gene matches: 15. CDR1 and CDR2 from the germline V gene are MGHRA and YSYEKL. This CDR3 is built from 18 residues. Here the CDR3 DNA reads TGCGCCAGCAGCCAAGCGGAAACAGGGACAGGAGCGATATACGAGCAGTACTTC. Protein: CASSQAETGTGAIYEQYF.

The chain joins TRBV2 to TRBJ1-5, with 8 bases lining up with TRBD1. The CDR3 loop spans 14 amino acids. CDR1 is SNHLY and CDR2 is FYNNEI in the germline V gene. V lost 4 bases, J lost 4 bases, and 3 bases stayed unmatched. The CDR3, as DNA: TGTGCCAGCAGTGCCGGACAGGGTAATCAGCCCCAGCATTTT. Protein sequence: CASSAGQGNQPQHF.

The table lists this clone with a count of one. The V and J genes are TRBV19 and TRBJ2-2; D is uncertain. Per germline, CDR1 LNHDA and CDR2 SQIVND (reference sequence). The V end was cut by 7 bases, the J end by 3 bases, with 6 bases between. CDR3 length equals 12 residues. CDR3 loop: CASTPYTGELFF. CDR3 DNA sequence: TGTGCCAGTACTCCGTACACCGGGGAGCTGTTTTTT.

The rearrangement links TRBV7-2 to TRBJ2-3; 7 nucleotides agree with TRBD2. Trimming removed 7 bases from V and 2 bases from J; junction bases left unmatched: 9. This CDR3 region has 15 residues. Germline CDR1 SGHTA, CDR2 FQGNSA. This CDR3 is CASTPLGLNTDTQYF. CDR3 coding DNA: TGTGCCAGCACCCCTTTGGGACTAAACACAGATACGCAGTATTTT.

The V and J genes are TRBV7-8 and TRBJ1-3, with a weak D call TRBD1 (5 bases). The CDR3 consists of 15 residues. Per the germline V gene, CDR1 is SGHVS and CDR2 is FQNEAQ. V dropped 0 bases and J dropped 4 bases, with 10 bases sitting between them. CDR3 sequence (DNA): TGTGCCAGCAGCTTAGCTGGGACTGTGGGAAACACCATATATTTT. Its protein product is CASSLAGTVGNTIYF.

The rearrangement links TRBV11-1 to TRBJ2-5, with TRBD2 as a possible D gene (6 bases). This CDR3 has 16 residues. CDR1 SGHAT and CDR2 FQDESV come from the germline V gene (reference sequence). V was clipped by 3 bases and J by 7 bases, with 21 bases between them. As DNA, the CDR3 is TGTGCCAGCAGCTTTGTGGCGACTGGAGGGCTGGGGACCCAGTACTTC. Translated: CASSFVATGGLGTQYF.

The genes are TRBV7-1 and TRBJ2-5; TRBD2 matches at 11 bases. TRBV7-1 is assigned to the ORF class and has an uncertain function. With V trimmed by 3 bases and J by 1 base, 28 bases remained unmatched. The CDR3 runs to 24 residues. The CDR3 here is CASSSRQGQGLLRPGLAAQETQYF. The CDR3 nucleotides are TGTGCCAGCAGCTCGCGTCAGGGACAGGGTCTATTACGTCCGGGACTAGCGGCCCAAGAGACCCAGTACTTC.

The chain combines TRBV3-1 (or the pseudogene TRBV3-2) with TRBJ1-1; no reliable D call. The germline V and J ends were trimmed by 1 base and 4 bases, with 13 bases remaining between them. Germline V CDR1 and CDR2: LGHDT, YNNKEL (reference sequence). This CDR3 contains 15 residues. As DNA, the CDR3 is TGTGCCAGCAGCCAAGGCTTGCGGATGGGCACTGAAGCTTTCTTT. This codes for CASSQGLRMGTEAFF.

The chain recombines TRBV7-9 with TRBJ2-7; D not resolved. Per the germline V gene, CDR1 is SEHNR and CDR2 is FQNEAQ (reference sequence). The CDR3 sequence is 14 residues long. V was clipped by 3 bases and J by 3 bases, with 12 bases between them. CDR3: CASSFEASIYEQYF. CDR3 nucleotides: TGTGCCAGCAGCTTTGAGGCCTCAATCTACGAGCAGTACTTC.

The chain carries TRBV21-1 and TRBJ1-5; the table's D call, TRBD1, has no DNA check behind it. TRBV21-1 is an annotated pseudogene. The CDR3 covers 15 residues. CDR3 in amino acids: CASSATGARKQPQHF. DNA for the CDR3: TGTGCCAGCAGCGCAACAGGGGCGAGGAAACAGCCCCAGCATTTT.